Below are 10 T cell receptor beta chains sequenced from a single sample in a study of blood T cell repertoires in COVID-19. Here immunoSEQ multiplex PCR was the method, and the copy in TCRdb shows in-frame clones only, minus some. The sample consists of approximately 75,000 clones, roughly 91% of them appearing once. The sample was peripheral blood. These receptors came from a man between 60 and 70 years old with acute or convalescent COVID-19.

This chain links TRBV19 with TRBJ2-5; maybe TRBD2 (6 bases). The CDR3 is 11 amino acids. Per germline, CDR1 LNHDA and CDR2 SQIVND (reference sequence). The germline V and J ends were trimmed by 9 bases and 7 bases, with 12 bases remaining between them. CDR3 sequence: CASGSLGTQYF. The CDR3 DNA reads as TGTGCCAGCGGGAGCTTGGGGACCCAGTACTTC.

This clone was seen once. V gene TRBV5-1 combines with J gene TRBJ2-1; 8 bases are a match to TRBD2. J lost 3 bases, V lost 0 bases, and 5 bases had no gene match. This CDR3 comprises 16 residues. The germline gives CDR1 SGHRS, CDR2 YFSETQ. The CDR3 DNA is TGCGCCAGCAGCTTGGACCGGACTAGCAGCTACAATGAGCAGTTCTTC. Translated: CASSLDRTSSYNEQFF.

The rearrangement links TRBV19 to TRBJ1-2; weak D call: TRBD1 (5 bases). The CDR3 extends over 15 amino acids. Germline CDR1 LNHDA, CDR2 SQIVND (reference sequence). The ends were cut back, 0 bases at V and 3 bases at J, with 11 bases in the middle. CDR3 sequence reads: CASSIDPAGYYGYTF. The DNA of the CDR3 is TGTGCCAGTAGTATAGATCCCGCAGGGTACTATGGCTACACCTTC.

V and J are TRBV24-1 and TRBJ1-1, with 7 bases lining up with TRBD1. The CDR3 covers 14 residues. With 5 bases clipped from V and 6 bases from J, the junction kept 8 bases outside the gene matches. The V gene's germline CDR1 is KGHDR and CDR2 SFDVKD. The CDR3 coding sequence is TGTGCCACCAGTGGGTCAGGGGGTCGGTCTGAAGCTTTCTTT. This translates into CATSGSGGRSEAFF.

V is TRBV6-5 and J is TRBJ1-6, with 7 bases identical to TRBD1. The V segment lost 2 bases and the J segment 8 bases; nucleotides outside the gene matches: 3. The CDR3 runs 14 residues. Germline-derived CDR1 and CDR2 are MNHEY and SVGAGI. The CDR3 protein is CASSYRQGDSPLHF. The CDR3 DNA follows: TGTGCCAGCAGTTACCGCCAGGGGGATTCACCCCTCCACTTT.

This rearrangement joins TRBV6-1 to TRBJ1-6; D call uncertain. CDR1 is MNHNS, CDR2 SASEGT, per germline. CDR3 length: 19 amino acids. With 4 bases removed from V and 0 bases from J, the gap between germline ends came to 19 bases. The CDR3 protein is CASSAFGQTAGSYNSPLHF. The CDR3 coding sequence is TGTGCCAGCAGTGCCTTCGGTCAGACGGCGGGCTCCTATAATTCACCCCTCCACTTT.

This chain links TRBV7-9 with TRBJ1-1; 9 nucleotides line up with TRBD1. The length of the CDR3 is 16 residues. Germline CDR1 and CDR2: SEHNR and FQNEAQ (reference sequence). The trim removed 4 bases at V and 3 bases at J, leaving 9 bases unmatched. CDR3 sequence: CASSSNYRTGDTEAFF. The CDR3 DNA sequence: TGTGCCAGCAGCTCAAACTACCGGACAGGGGACACTGAAGCTTTCTTT.

Here the CDR3 reads CASSDWSGDPNEQFF. The CDR3 coding sequence is TGTGCCAGCAGTGACTGGAGCGGAGACCCTAATGAGCAGTTCTTC. The chain carries TRBV6-4 and TRBJ2-1; a possible D gene is TRBD2 (5 bases). CDR3 length equals 15 residues. In germline, CDR1 is MRHNA, CDR2 SNTAGT. Trimming removed 1 base from V and 7 bases from J, with 14 bases in between.

The chain couples TRBV5-1 to TRBJ1-4, with 8 positions matching TRBD1. The CDR3 loop spans 15 amino acids. Germline CDR1 and CDR2: SGHRS and YFSETQ. V gave up 3 bases and J gave up 7 bases; unmatched junction bases: 8. The CDR3 here is CASSSTGTGPEKLFF. The CDR3 DNA is TGCGCCAGCAGCTCCACCGGGACAGGACCTGAAAAACTGTTTTTT.

This chain uses TRBV12-3 or TRBV12-4 with TRBJ1-5; TRBD1 is a possible D gene (5 bases). The CDR3 length is 11 residues. Trimming pared 6 bases from V and 11 bases from J, leaving 11 bases between. The CDR3 nucleotides are TGTGCCAGCAGCTCTTTAGGGGCCCAGCATTTT. This sequence encodes CASSSLGAQHF.